The next 29 T cell receptor beta chains were all read from a single sample in a study of cytomegalovirus exposure and HLA in healthy donors. Researchers ran the PCR with 60 Vbeta and 13 Jbeta primers. Only in-frame clones appear in the TCRdb table, and some are missing; sequencing was by immunoSEQ multiplex PCR. The sample gives approximately 150,000 clones, 66% of which show up once; under 7.5% is in the top ten. The sequenced sample was PBMCs. The receptors here all came from a woman aged 55-69 years in good health and CMV-seronegative.

Comment on this clone: At one boundary the junction diverges from the germline segment, which might be a read error. V is TRBV18 and J is TRBJ2-3; perhaps TRBD2 as D (6 bases). The CDR3 is made up of 15 amino acids. The germline V gene has CDR1 KGHSH and CDR2 LQKENI. The CDR3 coding sequence is TGTGCCAGCTCTCCACTAGGGACTAGCACAGATACGCAGTATTTT. Translation: CASSPLGTSTDTQYF.

The CDR3 DNA sequence: TGTGCCAGCAGTTATAGGGGGCGAGGAACTGAAGCTTTCTTT. It translates to CASSYRGRGTEAFF. The chain couples TRBV28 to TRBJ1-1; TRBD1 aligns across 7 bases. The CDR3 totals 14 residues. Germline CDR1 MDHEN, CDR2 SYDVKM. V trimming: 4 bases; J trimming: 5 bases; junction bases outside the gene matches: 7.

This chain joins TRBV7-2 and TRBJ2-7, with TRBD2 identical over 9 bases. Germline V CDR1 and CDR2: SGHTA, FQGNSA. This CDR3 contains 16 residues. The ends lost 0 bases at V and 5 bases at J; junction bases unmatched: 8. CDR3 sequence (DNA): TGTGCCAGCAGCTTAGCGCGCAGCGGGAGGTCCCACGAGCAGTACTTC. This translates into CASSLARSGRSHEQYF.

V and J are TRBV5-1 and TRBJ2-2, with 10 positions matching TRBD2. Per the germline V gene, CDR1 is SGHRS and CDR2 is YFSETQ. The length of the CDR3 is 14 residues. The junction had 5 bases not matched to a gene; V was cut back by 5 bases and J by 7 bases. CDR3 sequence reads: CASRASGRVGELFF. CDR3 nucleotides: TGCGCCAGCAGGGCCAGCGGGAGGGTCGGGGAGCTGTTTTTT.

This clone was counted between two and nine times. The chain has TRBV10-3 and TRBJ2-2, with D possibly TRBD2 on 6 matching bases. The CDR3 length is 15 residues. Germline V gene sequence: CDR1 ENHRY, CDR2 SYGVKD. Trimming shortened V by 4 bases and J by 2 bases, and 11 bases separated the two germline ends. The CDR3 nucleotides read TGTGCCATCAGTGGCGGGACTTCTAACACCGGGGAGCTGTTTTTT. This translates into CAISGGTSNTGELFF.

The V and J genes are TRBV7-3 and TRBJ2-7; 8 bases fit TRBD2. The CDR3 totals 16 residues. The germline CDR1 and CDR2 sequences are SGHTA and FQGTGA. Losses at the gene ends were 0 bases for V and 5 bases for J; bases not matched to a gene: 9. The CDR3 DNA follows: TGTGCCAGCAGCTTAACGGGACTAGGGTCCGGACACGAGCAGTACTTC. Translating gives CASSLTGLGSGHEQYF.

This clone came up a few times. This rearrangement joins TRBV5-4 to TRBJ2-1; D is unresolved. CDR1 is SGHNT, CDR2 YYREEE, per germline (reference sequence). V was trimmed by 4 bases and J by 6 bases, leaving 14 bases between them. This CDR3 has 14 amino acids. CDR3 amino acids: CASSVSSTGNEQFF. CDR3 DNA: TGTGCCAGCAGCGTGTCTTCAACGGGCAATGAGCAGTTCTTC.

V is TRBV5-5 and J is TRBJ2-5; maybe TRBD1 (7 bases). V lost 3 bases and J lost 11, with 14 bases in between. Germline values: CDR1 SGHKS, CDR2 YYEKEE (reference sequence). CDR3 length: 12 residues. The CDR3 nucleotides read TGTGCCAGCAGCTCCGAGGGGGCGGGGCAGTACTTC. This sequence encodes CASSSEGAGQYF.

This clone appeared a single time. At one boundary the junction diverges from the germline segment, which might be a read error. This chain uses TRBV7-9 with TRBJ2-6; D unresolved. Germline loops: CDR1 SEHNR, CDR2 FQNEAQ (reference sequence). The CDR3 sequence is 16 residues long. CDR3 sequence: CSSSLPGRSGANVLTF. The CDR3 DNA reads TGTTCCAGCAGCTTACCAGGCCGCTCTGGGGCCAACGTCCTGACTTTC.

This clone came up a few times. The chain links TRBV5-1 to TRBJ1-2; a weak D match, TRBD1 (5 bases). The germline V gene encodes CDR1 SGHRS and CDR2 YFSETQ. The V end was cut by 0 bases, the J end by 2 bases, with 11 bases between. CDR3 length: 15 residues. The CDR3 coding sequence is TGCGCCAGCAGCTTGGCCCAGGGCCTCAACTATGGCTACACCTTC. This encodes CASSLAQGLNYGYTF.

The chain carries TRBV19 and TRBJ1-6; 10 positions agree with TRBD1. With 4 bases clipped from V and 5 bases from J, the junction kept 5 bases outside the gene matches. The CDR3 contains 16 residues. Looked up from germline, CDR1 is LNHDA and CDR2 is SQIVND (reference sequence). The CDR3 spells CASSRTTGGDNSPLHF. The CDR3 nucleotides are TGTGCCAGTAGTAGAACGACAGGGGGCGATAATTCACCCCTCCACTTT. The entire variable domain, with the rest obtained from reference TRBV19 and TRBJ1-6, is as follows: DGGITQSPKYLFRKEGQNVTLSCEQNLNHDAMYWYRQDPGQGLRLIYYSQIVNDFQKGDIAEGYSVSREKKESFPLTVTSAQKNPTAFYLCASSRTTGGDNSPLHFGNGTRLTVT.

V and J are TRBV7-2 and TRBJ2-3, with D maybe TRBD1 (5 bases). V lost 2 bases, J lost 6 bases, and 18 bases lay in between. The CDR3 contains 16 residues. CDR1 and CDR2 (germline): SGHTA, FQGNSA. The CDR3 bases are TGTGCCAGCAGCTTAATAGGGGCAGGGCGCTTCGATACGCAGTATTTT. Its protein product is CASSLIGAGRFDTQYF.

This CDR3 is CASSAGTAVGGGDTQYF. The CDR3 DNA follows: TGTGCCAGCAGTGCCGGGACAGCCGTAGGCGGCGGAGATACGCAGTATTTT. The rearrangement links TRBV28 to TRBJ2-3, with TRBD1 identical over 7 bases. Germline CDR1 reads MDHEN; CDR2 reads SYDVKM. CDR3 size: 17 residues. J gave up 5 bases and V 5 bases, and 16 bases lay outside the gene matches.

For this clone: The same CDR3 can be traced to other DNA sequences in this sample. This chain connects TRBV5-5 to TRBJ1-2, with 9 bases lining up with TRBD1. The CDR3 length is 15 residues. J was trimmed by 4 bases and V by 0 bases; bases with no gene match: 4. The V gene's germline CDR1 is SGHKS and CDR2 YYEKEE (reference sequence). This CDR3 reads CASSLAPGQGYGYTF. In DNA form, the CDR3 reads TGTGCCAGCAGCTTGGCCCCGGGACAGGGCTATGGCTACACCTTC. Full variable domain (outside the CDR3, taken from reference TRBV5-5 and TRBJ1-2): DAGVTQSPTHLIKTRGQQVTLRCSPISGHKSVSWYQQVLGQGPQFIFQYYEKEERGRGNFPDRFSARQFPNYSSELNVNALLLGDSALYLCASSLAPGQGYGYTFGSGTRLTVV.

The chain recombines TRBV28 with TRBJ2-7, with 7 bases that match TRBD2. There are 15 residues in the CDR3. V lost 6 bases and J lost 7; bases outside the gene matches: 15. In germline, CDR1 is MDHEN, CDR2 SYDVKM. The CDR3 DNA reads TGTGCCAGCAGCTCCCCGTCACTGGCGGGAGAAGAGCAGTACTTC. Protein product: CASSSPSLAGEEQYF.

The rearrangement links TRBV29-1 to TRBJ2-7, with D possibly being TRBD2 (6 bases). The CDR3 runs 15 residues. CDR1 is SQVTM and CDR2 is ANQGSEA in the germline V gene. V lost 6 bases and J 0 bases, leaving 18 bases between the germline ends. The CDR3, as DNA: TGCAGCGTCGCCGGGGGTCTAGTGTACTCCTACGAGCAGTACTTC. Translated, it gives CSVAGGLVYSYEQYF.

The rearrangement links TRBV7-3 to TRBJ1-1; no clear D. There are 13 residues in the CDR3. Trimming removed 5 bases from V and 0 bases from J, with 7 bases in between. CDR1 is SGHTA, CDR2 FQGTGA, per germline. CDR3 sequence (DNA): TGTGCCAGCAGCCTTTGGCTGAACACTGAAGCTTTCTTT. Amino acids: CASSLWLNTEAFF. Together with reference TRBV7-3 and TRBJ1-1, the CDR3 gives the full variable domain: GAGVSQTPSNKVTEKGKYVELRCDPISGHTALYWYRQSLGQGPEFLIYFQGTGAADDSGLPNDRFFAVRPEGSVSTLKIQRTERGDSAVYLCASSLWLNTEAFFGQGTRLTVV.

J is TRBJ2-3 and V is TRBV7-6; TRBD2 agrees at 13 bases. This CDR3 region has 16 residues. After removal of 5 bases from V and 1 base from J, the junction contained 3 bases not matched to a gene. From germline, CDR1 is SGHVS and CDR2 FNYEAQ. Written as DNA, the CDR3 is TGTGCCAGCAGCCGTGGACTAGCGGGGGGCACAGATACGCAGTATTTT. It is translated as CASSRGLAGGTDTQYF. The full variable domain, rest sourced from reference TRBV7-6 and TRBJ2-3, is GAGVSQSPRYKVTKRGQDVALRCDPISGHVSLYWYRQALGQGPEFLTYFNYEAQQDKSGLPNDRFSAERPEGSISTLTIQRTEQRDSAMYRCASSRGLAGGTDTQYFGPGTRLTVL.

CDR3 sequence (DNA): TGTGCCAGCAGTTCTCCGGGACTAGCGGGAGTCTTTGCCTACGAGCAGTACTTC. This gives the protein CASSSPGLAGVFAYEQYF. The chain joins TRBV28 to TRBJ2-7, with 14 bases fitting TRBD2. The germline V gene has CDR1 MDHEN and CDR2 SYDVKM. This CDR3 is built from 18 residues. V trimming: 4 bases; J trimming: 2 bases; junction bases outside the gene matches: 10.

The chain employs TRBV7-6 and TRBJ2-5; the D gene is possibly TRBD1 (6 bases). V was trimmed by 5 bases and J by 5 bases, leaving 15 bases between them. The CDR3 is 14 amino acids. Germline CDR1 SGHVS, CDR2 FNYEAQ. This chain's CDR3 is CASSPDSPGETQYF. CDR3 coding DNA: TGTGCCAGCAGCCCGGACAGCCCGGGGGAGACCCAGTACTTC.

There are a few counts of this clone. The CDR3 region has the DNA TGTGCCAGCAGCAAGTGGGCAGCGGGAGGTCTCCACAATGAGCAGTTCTTC. As protein: CASSKWAAGGLHNEQFF. J is TRBJ2-1 and V is TRBV7-8; TRBD2 matches at 9 bases. Trimming took 5 bases from V and 5 from J; bases not matched to a gene: 13. The CDR3 covers 17 residues. Looked up from germline, CDR1 is SGHVS and CDR2 is FQNEAQ.

The chain employs TRBV11-3 and TRBJ2-2, with D perhaps TRBD1 (5 bases). This CDR3 is 15 amino acids long. Trimming took off 5 bases at V and 1 base at J, with 11 bases between the two ends. Germline values: CDR1 SGHNT, CDR2 YENEEA. DNA of the CDR3: TGTGCCAGCAGCCCGGACAACCGGAACACCGGGGAGCTGTTTTTT. This codes for CASSPDNRNTGELFF. Drawing the rest from reference TRBV11-3 and TRBJ2-2, the complete variable domain is EAGVVQSPRYKIIEKKQPVAFWCNPISGHNTLYWYLQNLGQGPELLIRYENEEAVDDSQLPKDRFSAERLKGVDSTLKIQPAELGDSAVYLCASSPDNRNTGELFFGEGSRLTVL.

The chain combines TRBV9 with TRBJ2-5; D might be TRBD2 (6 bases). The CDR3 totals 14 residues. V shed 0 bases and J shed 5 bases, with 11 bases lying between them. In germline, CDR1 is SGDLS, CDR2 YYNGEE. DNA for the CDR3: TGTGCCAGCAGCGTAGAGGCGGGGATGGAGACCCAGTACTTC. Encoded protein: CASSVEAGMETQYF.

The CDR3 region is CASSVDGRNNEQFF. The CDR3 bases are TGTGCCAGCAGCGTTGACGGGAGAAACAATGAGCAGTTCTTC. The chain links TRBV9 to TRBJ2-1, with a weak D call TRBD2 (6 bases). The CDR3 has 14 amino acids. Per germline, CDR1 SGDLS and CDR2 YYNGEE. The V end was cut by 2 bases, the J end by 5 bases, with 11 bases between.

The CDR3 here is CASSEGQAIINNEKLFF. The CDR3 nucleotides read TGTGCCAGCTCAGAAGGACAGGCGATTATTAATAATGAAAAACTGTTTTTT. This chain links TRBV18 with TRBJ1-4, with 7 positions matching TRBD1. The CDR3 spans 17 residues. CDR1 and CDR2 (germline): KGHSH, LQKENI. The junction had 13 bases not matched to a gene; V was cut back by 5 bases and J by 4 bases.

This clone was seen a few times. The rearrangement joins TRBV29-1 to TRBJ1-5; no clear D. The length of the CDR3 is 12 residues. Per the germline V gene, CDR1 is SQVTM and CDR2 is ANQGSEA. Trimming cost V 6 bases and J 9 bases, with 15 bases left between them. The CDR3 is CSVLGGAGPQHF. The CDR3 DNA is TGCAGCGTGCTCGGCGGCGCCGGGCCCCAGCATTTT.

The V gene is TRBV6-6, the J gene TRBJ2-7; TRBD2 agrees at 7 bases. The CDR3 totals 12 residues. Germline CDR1 and CDR2: MNHNY and SVGAGI (reference sequence). Germline trimming cut 4 bases from V and 4 bases from J; bases unmatched to any gene: 1. The CDR3 DNA reads as TGTGCCAGCAGTTGGGGGGGTTACGAGCAGTACTTC. Translation gives CASSWGGYEQYF.

The chain combines TRBV14 with TRBJ2-5; 7 bases map to TRBD2. The germline V gene has CDR1 SGHDN and CDR2 FVKESK. The CDR3 is 14 residues long. V trimming: 3 bases; J trimming: 3 bases; junction bases outside the gene matches: 4. The CDR3: CASSQGGPEETQYF. CDR3 coding DNA: TGTGCCAGCAGCCAGGGAGGGCCAGAAGAGACCCAGTACTTC.

J is TRBJ2-1 and V is TRBV6-6, with 9 bases matching TRBD2. Germline V lookup: CDR1 MNHNY, CDR2 SVGAGI (reference sequence). This CDR3 has 16 residues. Trimming removed 2 bases from V and 8 bases from J; junction bases left unmatched: 10. The CDR3 here is CASSYGSTSGSDEQFF. DNA for the CDR3: TGTGCCAGCAGTTACGGGTCGACTAGCGGCTCGGATGAGCAGTTCTTC.